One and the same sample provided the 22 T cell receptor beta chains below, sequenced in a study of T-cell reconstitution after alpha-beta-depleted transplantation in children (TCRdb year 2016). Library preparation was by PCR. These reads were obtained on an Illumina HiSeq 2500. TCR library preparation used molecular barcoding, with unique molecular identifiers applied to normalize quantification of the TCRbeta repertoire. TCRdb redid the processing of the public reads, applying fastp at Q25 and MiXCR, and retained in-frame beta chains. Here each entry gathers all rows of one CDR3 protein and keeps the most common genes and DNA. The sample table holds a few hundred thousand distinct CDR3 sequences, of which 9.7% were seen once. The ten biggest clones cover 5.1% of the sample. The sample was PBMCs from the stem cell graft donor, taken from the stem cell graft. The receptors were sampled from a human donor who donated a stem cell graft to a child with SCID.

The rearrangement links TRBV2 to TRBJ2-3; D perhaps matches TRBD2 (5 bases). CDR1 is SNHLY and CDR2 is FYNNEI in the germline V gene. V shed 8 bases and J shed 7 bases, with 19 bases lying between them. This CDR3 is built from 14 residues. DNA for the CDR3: TGTGCCAGCCACGGGATCCGGGTTGGTCATACGCAGTATTTT. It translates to CASHGIRVGHTQYF.

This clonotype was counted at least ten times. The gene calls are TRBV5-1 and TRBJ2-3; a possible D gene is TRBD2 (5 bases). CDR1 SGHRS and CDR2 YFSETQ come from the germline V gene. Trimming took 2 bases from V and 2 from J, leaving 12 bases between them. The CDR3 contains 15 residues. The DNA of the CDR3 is TGCGCCAGCAGCTTTAGCGCGATGCACACAGATACGCAGTATTTT. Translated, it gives CASSFSAMHTDTQYF.

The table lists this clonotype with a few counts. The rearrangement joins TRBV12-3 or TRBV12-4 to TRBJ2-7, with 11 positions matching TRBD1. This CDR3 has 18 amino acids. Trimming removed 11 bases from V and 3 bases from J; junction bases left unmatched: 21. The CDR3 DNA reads TGTGCCTGCTGTTTGGGACAGGGGGGTTTTGATTTGCTCTACGAGCAGTACTTC. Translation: CACCLGQGGFDLLYEQYF.

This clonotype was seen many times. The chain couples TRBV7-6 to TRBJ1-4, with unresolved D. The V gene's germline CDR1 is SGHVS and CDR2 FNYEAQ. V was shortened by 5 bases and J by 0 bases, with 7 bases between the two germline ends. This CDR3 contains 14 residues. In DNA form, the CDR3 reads TGTGCCAGCAGCGACTCTGCAACTAATGAAAAACTGTTTTTT. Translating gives CASSDSATNEKLFF.

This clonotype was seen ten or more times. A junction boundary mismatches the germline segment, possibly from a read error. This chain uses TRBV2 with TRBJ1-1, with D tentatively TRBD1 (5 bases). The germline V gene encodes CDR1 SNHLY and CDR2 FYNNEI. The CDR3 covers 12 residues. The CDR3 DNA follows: TGTGCCAGCAGAGAAGGGGCGTCTGAAGCTTTCTTT. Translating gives CASREGASEAFF.

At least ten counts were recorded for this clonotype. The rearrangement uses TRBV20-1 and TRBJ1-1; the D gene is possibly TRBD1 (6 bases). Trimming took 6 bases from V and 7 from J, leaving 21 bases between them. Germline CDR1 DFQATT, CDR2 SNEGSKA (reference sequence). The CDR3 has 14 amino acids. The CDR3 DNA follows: TGCAGTGCCCCTAGGGGGGGGACGAACGGTGAAGCTTTCTTT. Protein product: CSAPRGGTNGEAFF.

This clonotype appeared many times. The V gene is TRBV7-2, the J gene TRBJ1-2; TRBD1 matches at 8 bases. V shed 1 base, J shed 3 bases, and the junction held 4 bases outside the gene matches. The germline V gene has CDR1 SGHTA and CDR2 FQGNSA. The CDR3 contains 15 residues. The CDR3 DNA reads TGTGCCAGCAGCTTAGGGGGACAGGCCTACTATGGCTACACCTTC. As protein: CASSLGGQAYYGYTF.

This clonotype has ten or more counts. The DNA for the CDR3 is TGCGCCAGCAGCCAGGGGAGGGTATACAATGAGCAGTTCTTC. Translation: CASSQGRVYNEQFF. The genes are TRBV4-3 and TRBJ2-1, with 7 bases fitting TRBD2. The CDR3 has 14 amino acids. The germline V gene has CDR1 LGHNA and CDR2 YSLEER. Trimming took 3 bases from V and 4 from J; bases not matched to a gene: 3.

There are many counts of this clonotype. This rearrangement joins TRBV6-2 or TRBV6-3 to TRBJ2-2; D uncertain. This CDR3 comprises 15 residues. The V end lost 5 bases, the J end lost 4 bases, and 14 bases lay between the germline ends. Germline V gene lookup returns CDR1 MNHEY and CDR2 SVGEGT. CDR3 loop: CASSPMELLTGELFF. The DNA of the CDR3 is TGTGCCAGCAGTCCCATGGAACTCCTCACCGGGGAGCTGTTTTTT.

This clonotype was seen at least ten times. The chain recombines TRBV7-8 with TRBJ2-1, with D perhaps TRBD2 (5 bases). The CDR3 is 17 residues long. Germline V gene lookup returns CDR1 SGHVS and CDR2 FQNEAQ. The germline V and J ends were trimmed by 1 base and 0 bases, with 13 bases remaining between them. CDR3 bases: TGTGCCAGCAGCTTAGTCGTAGCGAGGAGCTCCTACAATGAGCAGTTCTTC. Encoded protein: CASSLVVARSSYNEQFF.

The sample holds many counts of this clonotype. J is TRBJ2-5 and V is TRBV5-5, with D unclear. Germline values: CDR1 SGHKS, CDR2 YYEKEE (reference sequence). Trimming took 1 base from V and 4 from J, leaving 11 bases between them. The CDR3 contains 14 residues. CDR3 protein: CASSLLVEGETQYF. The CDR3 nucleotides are TGTGCCAGCAGCTTGCTGGTAGAAGGAGAGACCCAGTACTTC.

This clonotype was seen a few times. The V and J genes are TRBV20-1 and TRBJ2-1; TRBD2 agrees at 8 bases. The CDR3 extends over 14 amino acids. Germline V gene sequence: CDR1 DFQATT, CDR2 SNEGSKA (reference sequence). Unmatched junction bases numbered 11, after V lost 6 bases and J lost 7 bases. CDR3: CSAPSGTRRNEQFF. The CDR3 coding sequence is TGCAGTGCCCCTTCGGGGACTAGAAGGAATGAGCAGTTCTTC.

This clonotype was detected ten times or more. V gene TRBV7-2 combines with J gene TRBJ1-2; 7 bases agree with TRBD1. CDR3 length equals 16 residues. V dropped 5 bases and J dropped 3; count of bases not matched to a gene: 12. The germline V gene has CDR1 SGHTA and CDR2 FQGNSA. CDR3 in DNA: TGTGCCAGCAGCAGACAAACAGGGGTGGGTGACTATGGCTACACCTTC. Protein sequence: CASSRQTGVGDYGYTF.

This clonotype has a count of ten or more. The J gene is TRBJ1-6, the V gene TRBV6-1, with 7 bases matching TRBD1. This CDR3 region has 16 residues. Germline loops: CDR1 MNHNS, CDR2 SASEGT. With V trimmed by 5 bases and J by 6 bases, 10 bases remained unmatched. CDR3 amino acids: CASSPTGTESNSPLHF. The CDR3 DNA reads TGTGCCAGCAGTCCAACCGGGACAGAGTCTAATTCACCCCTCCACTTT.

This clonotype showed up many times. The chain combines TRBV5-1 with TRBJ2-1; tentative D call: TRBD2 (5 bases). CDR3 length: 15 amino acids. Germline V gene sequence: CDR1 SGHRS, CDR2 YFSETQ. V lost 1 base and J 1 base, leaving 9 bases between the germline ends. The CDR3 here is CASSLIEGSYNEQFF. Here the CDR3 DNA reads TGCGCCAGCAGCTTGATTGAGGGTTCCTACAATGAGCAGTTCTTC.

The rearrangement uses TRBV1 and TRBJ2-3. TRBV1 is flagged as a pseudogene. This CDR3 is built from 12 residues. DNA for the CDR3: TGTGCCAGCCGGACCGACACAGATACGCAGTATTTT. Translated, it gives CASRTDTDTQYF.

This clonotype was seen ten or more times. CDR3 nucleotide sequence: TGTGCCAGCAGCTTTTCCGATCGCACCGGGGAGCTGTTTTTT. Its protein product is CASSFSDRTGELFF. The J gene is TRBJ2-2, the V gene TRBV11-2, with D hard to call. Germline V gene lookup returns CDR1 SGHAT and CDR2 FQNNGV. V lost 3 bases to trimming and J lost 4 bases, with 9 bases between them. The CDR3 spans 14 residues. The full variable domain, completed using reference TRBV11-2 and TRBJ2-2, is EAGVAQSPRYKIIEKRQSVAFWCNPISGHATLYWYQQILGQGPKLLIQFQNNGVVDDSQLPKDRFSAERLKGVDSTLKIQPAKLEDSAVYLCASSFSDRTGELFFGEGSRLTVL.

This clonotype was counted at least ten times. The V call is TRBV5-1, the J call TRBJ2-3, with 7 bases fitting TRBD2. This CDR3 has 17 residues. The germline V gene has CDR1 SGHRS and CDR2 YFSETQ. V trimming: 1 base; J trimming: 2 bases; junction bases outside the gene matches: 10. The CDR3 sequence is CASSLLPTGGDTDTQYF. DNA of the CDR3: TGCGCCAGCAGCTTGTTACCGACTGGGGGGGACACAGATACGCAGTATTTT.

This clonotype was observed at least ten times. This CDR3 is CSAGPLDWASYNEQFF. CDR3 sequence (DNA): TGCAGTGCTGGGCCTCTAGACTGGGCCTCCTACAATGAGCAGTTCTTC. The V and J genes are TRBV20-1 and TRBJ2-1; no definite D call. Germline CDR1 is DFQATT and CDR2 is SNEGSKA (reference sequence). V was trimmed by 5 bases and J by 0 bases, leaving 17 bases between them. CDR3 length equals 16 residues.

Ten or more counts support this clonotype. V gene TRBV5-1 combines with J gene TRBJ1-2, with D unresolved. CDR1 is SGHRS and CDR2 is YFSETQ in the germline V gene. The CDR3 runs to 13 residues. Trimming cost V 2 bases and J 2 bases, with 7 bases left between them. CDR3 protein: CASSFTLNYGYTF. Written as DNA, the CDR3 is TGCGCCAGCAGCTTCACCCTAAACTATGGCTACACCTTC.

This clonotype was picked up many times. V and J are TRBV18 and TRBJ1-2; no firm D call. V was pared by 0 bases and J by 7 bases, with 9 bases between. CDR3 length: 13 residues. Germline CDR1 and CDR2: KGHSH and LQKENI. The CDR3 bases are TGTGCCAGCTCACCACCAGGGTGGGCTGGCTACACCTTC. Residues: CASSPPGWAGYTF.

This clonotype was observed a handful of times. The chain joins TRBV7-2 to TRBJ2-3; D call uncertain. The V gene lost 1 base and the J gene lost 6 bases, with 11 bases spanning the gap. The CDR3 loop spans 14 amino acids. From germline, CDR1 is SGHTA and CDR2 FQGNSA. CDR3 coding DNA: TGTGCCAGCAGCTTAGGCCTAGAAATCGATACGCAGTATTTT. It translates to CASSLGLEIDTQYF.